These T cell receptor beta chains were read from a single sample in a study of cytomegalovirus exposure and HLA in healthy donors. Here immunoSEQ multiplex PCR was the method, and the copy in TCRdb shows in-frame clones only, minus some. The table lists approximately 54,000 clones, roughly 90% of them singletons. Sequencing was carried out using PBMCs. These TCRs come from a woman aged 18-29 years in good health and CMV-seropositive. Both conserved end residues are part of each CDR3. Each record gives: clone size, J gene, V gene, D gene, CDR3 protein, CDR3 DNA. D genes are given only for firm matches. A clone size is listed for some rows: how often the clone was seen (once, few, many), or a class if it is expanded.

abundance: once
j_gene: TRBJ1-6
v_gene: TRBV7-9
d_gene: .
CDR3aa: CASSPMGRGQSSPLHF
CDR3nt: TGTGCCAGCAGCCCGATGGGCAGGGGCCAAAGCTCACCCCTCCACTTT

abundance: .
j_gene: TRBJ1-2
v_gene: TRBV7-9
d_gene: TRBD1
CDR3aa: CASSSPGQLLRANYGYTF
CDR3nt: TGTGCCAGCAGCTCGCCGGGACAGTTGCTTCGAGCTAACTATGGCTACACCTTC

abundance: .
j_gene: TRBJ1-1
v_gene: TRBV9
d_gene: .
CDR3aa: CASSVVEGSTEAFF
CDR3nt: TGTGCCAGCAGCGTAGTCGAGGGAAGCACTGAAGCTTTCTTT

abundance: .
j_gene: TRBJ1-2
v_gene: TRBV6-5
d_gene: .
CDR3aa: CASSLRRGYTF
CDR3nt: TGTGCCAGCAGTCTCAGGAGGGGCTACACCTTC

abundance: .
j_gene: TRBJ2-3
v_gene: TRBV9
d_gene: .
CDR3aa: CATGQGFTDTQYF
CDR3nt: TGTGCCACCGGGCAGGGTTTCACAGATACGCAGTATTTT

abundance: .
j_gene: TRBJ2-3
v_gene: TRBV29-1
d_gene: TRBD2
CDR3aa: CSVEGLAGGTDTQYF
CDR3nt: TGCAGCGTTGAGGGACTAGCGGGGGGCACAGATACGCAGTATTTT

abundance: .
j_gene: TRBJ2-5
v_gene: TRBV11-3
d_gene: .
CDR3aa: CASSLGQGLETQYF
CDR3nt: TGTGCCAGCAGCTTGGGGCAGGGGTTGGAGACCCAGTACTTC

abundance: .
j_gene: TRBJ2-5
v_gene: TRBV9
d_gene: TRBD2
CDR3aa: CASSVAPETSGGPQETQYF
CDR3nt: TGTGCCAGCAGCGTAGCCCCCGAGACTAGCGGGGGACCTCAAGAGACCCAGTACTTC

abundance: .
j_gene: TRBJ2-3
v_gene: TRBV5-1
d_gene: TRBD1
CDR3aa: CASSTRQGGTDTQYF
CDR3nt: TGCGCCAGCAGCACCCGACAGGGAGGCACAGATACGCAGTATTTT

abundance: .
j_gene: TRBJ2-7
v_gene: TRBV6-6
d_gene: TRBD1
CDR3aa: CASKIRQGASYEQYF
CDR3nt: TGTGCCAGCAAAATTAGACAGGGGGCTAGTTACGAGCAGTACTTC

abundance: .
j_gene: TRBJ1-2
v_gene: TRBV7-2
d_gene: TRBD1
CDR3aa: CASSLVSVGQGAGGYTF
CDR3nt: TGTGCCAGCAGCTTAGTTTCCGTGGGACAGGGGGCTGGTGGCTACACCTTC

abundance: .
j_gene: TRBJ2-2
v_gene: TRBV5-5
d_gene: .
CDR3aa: CASSLSGLGTGELFF
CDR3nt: TGTGCCAGCAGCTTGTCGGGGTTGGGCACCGGGGAGCTGTTTTTT

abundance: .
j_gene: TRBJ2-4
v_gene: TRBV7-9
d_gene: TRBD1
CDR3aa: CASSGGQVGKNIQYF
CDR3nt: TGTGCCAGCAGCGGCGGACAGGTTGGCAAAAACATTCAGTACTTC

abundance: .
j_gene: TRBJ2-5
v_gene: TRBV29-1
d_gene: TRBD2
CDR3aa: CSVGGGSETQYF
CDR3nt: TGCAGCGTTGGGGGGGGATCGGAGACCCAGTACTTC

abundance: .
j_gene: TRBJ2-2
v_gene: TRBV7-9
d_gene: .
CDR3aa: CASSLGVSGSAGELFF
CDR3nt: TGTGCCAGCAGCTTAGGGGTGTCAGGGTCGGCCGGGGAGCTGTTTTTT

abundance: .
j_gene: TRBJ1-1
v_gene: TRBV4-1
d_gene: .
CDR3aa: CASSHPKEDTEAFF
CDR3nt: TGCGCCAGCAGCCACCCGAAAGAGGACACTGAAGCTTTCTTT

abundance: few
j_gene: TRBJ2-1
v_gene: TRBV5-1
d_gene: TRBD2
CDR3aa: CASSPSPRGSGGENEQFF
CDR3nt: TGCGCCAGCAGCCCTTCCCCTAGGGGGAGCGGGGGGGAAAATGAGCAGTTCTTC

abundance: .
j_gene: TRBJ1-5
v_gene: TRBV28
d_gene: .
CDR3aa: CASSPTGNGQPQHF
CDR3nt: TGTGCCAGCAGTCCTACAGGGAACGGTCAGCCCCAGCATTTT

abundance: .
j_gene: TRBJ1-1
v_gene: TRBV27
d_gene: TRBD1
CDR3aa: CASSRDRVNTEAFF
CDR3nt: TGTGCCAGCAGTCGGGACAGGGTAAACACTGAAGCTTTCTTT

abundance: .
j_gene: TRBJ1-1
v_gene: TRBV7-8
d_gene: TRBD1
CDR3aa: CASSLGQGVLNTEAFF
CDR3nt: TGTGCCAGCAGCCTGGGACAGGGAGTCTTGAACACTGAAGCTTTCTTT

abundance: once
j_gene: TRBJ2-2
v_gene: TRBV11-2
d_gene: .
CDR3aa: CASSLGRGSTGELFF
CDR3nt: TGTGCCAGCAGCTTAGGTCGGGGGAGCACCGGGGAGCTGTTTTTT

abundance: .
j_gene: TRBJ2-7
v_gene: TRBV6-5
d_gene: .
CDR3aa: CASSHLGREQYF
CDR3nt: TGTGCCAGCAGCCACCTGGGGCGCGAGCAGTACTTC

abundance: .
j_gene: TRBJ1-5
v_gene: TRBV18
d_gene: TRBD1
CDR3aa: CASSQRQGEGKQPQHF
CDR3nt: TGTGCCAGCTCACAAAGACAGGGAGAGGGTAAACAGCCCCAGCATTTT

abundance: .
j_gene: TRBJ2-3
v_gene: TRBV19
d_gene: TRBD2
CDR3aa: CASIPSGLAGTDTQYF
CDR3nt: TGTGCCAGTATCCCCTCCGGACTAGCGGGCACTGATACGCAGTATTTT

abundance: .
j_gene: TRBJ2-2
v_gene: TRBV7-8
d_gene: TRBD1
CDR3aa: CASSLRRRDRGDTGELFF
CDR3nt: TGTGCCAGCAGCTTACGTCGCCGGGACAGGGGGGACACCGGGGAGCTGTTTTTT

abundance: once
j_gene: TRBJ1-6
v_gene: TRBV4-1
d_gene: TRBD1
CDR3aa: CASSQDRGQGRVGYNSPLHF
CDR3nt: TGCGCCAGCAGCCAAGATCGGGGACAGGGGAGAGTCGGCTATAATTCACCCCTCCACTTT

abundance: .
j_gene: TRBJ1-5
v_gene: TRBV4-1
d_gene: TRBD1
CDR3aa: CASSQRTGASQPQHF
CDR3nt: TGCGCCAGCAGCCAACGGACAGGGGCGAGCCAGCCCCAGCATTTT

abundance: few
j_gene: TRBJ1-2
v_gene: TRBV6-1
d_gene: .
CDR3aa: CATDRDYGYTF
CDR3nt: TGTGCCACCGACAGAGACTATGGCTACACCTTC

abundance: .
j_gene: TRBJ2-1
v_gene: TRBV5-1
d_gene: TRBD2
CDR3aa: CASSPSGGASYNEQFF
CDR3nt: TGCGCCAGCAGCCCTAGCGGGGGGGCGTCCTACAATGAGCAGTTCTTC

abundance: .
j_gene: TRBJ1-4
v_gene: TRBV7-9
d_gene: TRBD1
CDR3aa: CASSLGGQGNEKLFF
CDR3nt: TGTGCCAGCAGCTTGGGGGGACAGGGCAATGAAAAACTGTTTTTT

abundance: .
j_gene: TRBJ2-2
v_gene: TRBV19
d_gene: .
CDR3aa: CASSREETGELFF
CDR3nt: TGTGCCAGTAGTAGGGAGGAGACCGGGGAGCTGTTTTTT

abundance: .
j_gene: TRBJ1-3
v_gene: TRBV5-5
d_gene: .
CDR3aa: CASSLRQVPISGNTIYF
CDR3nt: TGTGCCAGCAGCCTAAGACAGGTTCCGATCTCTGGAAACACCATATATTTT

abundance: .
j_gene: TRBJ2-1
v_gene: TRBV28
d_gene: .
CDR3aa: CASSFLTGSRNEQFF
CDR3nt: TGTGCCAGCAGTTTTCTTACGGGGAGCCGCAATGAGCAGTTCTTC

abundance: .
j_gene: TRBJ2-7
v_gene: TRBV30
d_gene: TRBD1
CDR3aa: CAWKGDRGRKNEQYF
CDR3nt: TGTGCCTGGAAGGGGGACAGGGGGCGAAAGAACGAGCAGTACTTC

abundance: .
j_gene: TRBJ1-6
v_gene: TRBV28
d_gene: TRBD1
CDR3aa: CASSFKQGGNSPLHF
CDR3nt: TGTGCCAGCAGTTTTAAACAGGGGGGTAATTCACCCCTCCACTTT

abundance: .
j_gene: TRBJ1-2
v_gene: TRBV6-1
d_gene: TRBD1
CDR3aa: CASREQQGYGYTF
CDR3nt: TGTGCCAGCAGAGAACAACAGGGGTATGGCTACACCTTC

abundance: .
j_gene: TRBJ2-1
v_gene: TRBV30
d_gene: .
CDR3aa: CAAQGGTGFLRGEIRTGYNEQFF
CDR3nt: TGTGCCGCCCAAGGAGGGACAGGGTTTCTGCGGGGGGAGATACGAACGGGGTACAATGAGCAGTTCTTC

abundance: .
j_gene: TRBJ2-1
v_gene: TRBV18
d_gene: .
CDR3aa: CASSPPFRGGEQFF
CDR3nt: TGTGCCAGCTCACCACCGTTCAGGGGTGGTGAGCAGTTCTTC

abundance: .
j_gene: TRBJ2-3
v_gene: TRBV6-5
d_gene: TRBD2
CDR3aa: CATGGSTDTQYF
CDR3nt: TGTGCCACGGGGGGGAGTACAGATACGCAGTATTTT